This TCR beta chain derives from a study of control samples from healthy donors and cancer patients. Trimming pared 2 bases from V and 10 bases from J, leaving 9 bases between. The CDR3 runs 11 residues. Looked up from germline, CDR1 is WSHSY and CDR2 is SAAADI. TCRdb keeps only in-frame clones here, not all; method: immunoSEQ multiplex PCR. Among about 150,000 clones listed, approximately 93% were seen once. Input material: blood. The rearrangement links TRBV10-2 to TRBJ2-7, with D possibly being TRBD1 (6 bases). The receptor was derived from a middle-aged man in good health. As DNA, the CDR3 is TGCGCCAGCAGTGAGGGTGGGACACAGTACTTC. It yields the protein CASSEGGTQYF.